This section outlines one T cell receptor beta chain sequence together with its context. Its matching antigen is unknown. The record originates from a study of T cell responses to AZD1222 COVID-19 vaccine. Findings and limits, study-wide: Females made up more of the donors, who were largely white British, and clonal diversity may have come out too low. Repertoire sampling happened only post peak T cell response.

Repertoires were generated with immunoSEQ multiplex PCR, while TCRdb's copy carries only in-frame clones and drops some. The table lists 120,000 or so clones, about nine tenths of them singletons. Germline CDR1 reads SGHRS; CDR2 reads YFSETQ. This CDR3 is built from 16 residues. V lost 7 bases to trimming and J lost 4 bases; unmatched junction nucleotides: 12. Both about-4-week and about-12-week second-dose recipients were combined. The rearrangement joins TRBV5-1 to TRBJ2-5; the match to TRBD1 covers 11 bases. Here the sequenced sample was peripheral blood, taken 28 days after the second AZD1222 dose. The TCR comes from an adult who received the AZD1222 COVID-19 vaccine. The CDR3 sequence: CASSGTGGVGLETQYF. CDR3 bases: TGCGCCAGCTCTGGGACAGGGGGTGTCGGGTTAGAGACCCAGTACTTC.